A single T cell receptor (beta chain) is shown here with its context. This specimen belongs to a study of CD8+ T cells in alopecia areata. RNA was extracted and reverse transcribed into cDNA as the sequencing template. Produced via immunoSEQ multiplex PCR; TCRdb's table is partial and in-frame only. The sample includes 110,000 or so clones, around 59% of them seen just once. The sequenced material came from CD8+ T cells sorted from blood. This receptor was obtained from a human donor in good health.

The CDR3 sequence is CASSLIGVPNTGELFF. The CDR3 coding sequence is TGTGCCAGCAGCTTAATTGGGGTCCCGAACACCGGGGAGCTGTTTTTT. The chain links TRBV7-8 to TRBJ2-2; D is uncertain. The CDR3 totals 16 residues. V shed 2 bases and J shed 0 bases, with 10 bases lying between them. The germline gives CDR1 SGHVS, CDR2 FQNEAQ.